The 22 T cell receptor beta chains reported below all come from one sample, sequenced in a study of blood T cell repertoires in COVID-19. The assay was immunoSEQ multiplex PCR, and TCRdb's table has in-frame clones only and misses some. The sample shows around 160,000 clones, 80% to 90% of them seen only once. Specimen: peripheral blood. The receptors were sampled from a man between 18 and 35 years old with COVID-19, enrolled during active disease.

The gene calls are TRBV7-9 and TRBJ2-7; possibly TRBD2 for D (6 bases). Germline loops: CDR1 SEHNR, CDR2 FQNEAQ (reference sequence). Trimming pared 4 bases from V and 5 bases from J, leaving 12 bases between. The CDR3 covers 13 residues. CDR3 amino acids: CASSSRRVDEQYF. The CDR3 coding sequence is TGTGCCAGCAGCTCAAGGAGGGTAGACGAGCAGTACTTC.

This clone came up many times. V is TRBV7-9 and J is TRBJ1-5, with 8 bases matching TRBD1. Germline CDR1 is SEHNR and CDR2 is FQNEAQ (reference sequence). Trimming removed 5 bases from V and 0 bases from J; junction bases left unmatched: 15. This CDR3 spans 19 amino acids. CDR3 loop: CASSNPPTGDRLSNQPQHF. CDR3 nucleotide sequence: TGTGCCAGCAGCAACCCGCCTACCGGGGACAGGCTTAGCAATCAGCCCCAGCATTTT.

The chain couples TRBV25-1 to TRBJ2-1; 9 nucleotides line up with TRBD2. The CDR3 runs to 15 residues. Trimming cost V 4 bases and J 10 bases; bases outside gene matches: 11. The germline V gene encodes CDR1 MGHDK and CDR2 SYGVNS. CDR3 nucleotides: TGTGCCAGCAGTGGTCCAGGGACTAGCACTGGGGAGCAGTTCTTC. Translation: CASSGPGTSTGEQFF.

This chain links TRBV10-3 with TRBJ2-2; 7 positions agree with TRBD1. The CDR3 totals 14 residues. Germline V CDR1 and CDR2: ENHRY, SYGVKD. The V gene end was trimmed by 4 bases and the J gene end by 7 bases; junction bases not matched to a gene: 6. The CDR3 DNA reads as TGTGCCATCAGTGTCAACAGGGGTGACGGGGAGCTGTTTTTT. The encoded protein is CAISVNRGDGELFF.

The chain combines TRBV3-1 (or the pseudogene TRBV3-2) with TRBJ2-3; D is possibly TRBD2 (5 bases). V dropped 1 base and J dropped 2 bases, with 13 bases sitting between them. CDR1 is LGHDT and CDR2 is YNNKEL in the germline V gene (reference sequence). This CDR3 has 16 amino acids. CDR3 nucleotide sequence: TGTGCCAGCAGCCAAGGAGCGGTCCCTATCACAGATACGCAGTATTTT. Amino acids: CASSQGAVPITDTQYF.

The gene calls are TRBV27 and TRBJ2-6; the D is unclear. The V end lost 5 bases, the J end lost 1 base, and 12 bases lay between the germline ends. The length of the CDR3 is 16 residues. Per the germline V gene, CDR1 is MNHEY and CDR2 is SMNVEV (reference sequence). The CDR3 region is CASSIRLLSGANVLTF. In nucleotides, the CDR3 is TGTGCCAGCAGTATCCGTCTCCTGTCTGGGGCCAACGTCCTGACTTTC.

V usage is TRBV5-8 and J usage is TRBJ1-6; 9 bases agree with TRBD1. The J segment lost 5 bases and the V segment lost 0 bases, leaving 0 bases of the junction unmatched. The CDR3 length is 15 residues. The germline gives CDR1 SGHTS, CDR2 YDEGEE. The CDR3 loop reads CASSLGDRDNSPLHF. CDR3 in DNA: TGTGCCAGCAGCTTGGGGGACAGGGATAATTCACCCCTCCACTTT.

This clone showed up just once. The chain employs TRBV30 and TRBJ1-6; 9 nucleotides line up with TRBD1. The CDR3 has 13 residues. Germline loops: CDR1 GTSNPN, CDR2 SVGIG (reference sequence). V shed 5 bases and J 8 bases; nucleotides not matched to a gene: 4. The CDR3: CAWGDRADSPLHF. The CDR3 bases are TGTGCCTGGGGGGACAGGGCGGATTCACCCCTCCACTTT.

In the case of this clone: A read error may produce the germline difference seen at one junction end. The chain couples TRBV9 to TRBJ1-4; tentatively, D is TRBD1 (6 bases). In germline, CDR1 is SGDLS, CDR2 YYNGEE. This CDR3 contains 15 residues. CDR3 loop: CASSSEQGYSEKLLF. The CDR3 DNA reads TGTGCCAGCAGCTCCGAACAGGGATATAGTGAAAAACTGCTTTTT.

This clone was seen just once. The rearrangement uses TRBV27 and TRBJ1-5; tentative D call: TRBD1 (6 bases). Deletions cut 2 bases from V and 7 bases from J, with 18 bases between. The CDR3 length is 16 residues. Germline assignment: CDR1 MNHEY and CDR2 SMNVEV (reference sequence). CDR3 sequence: CASSLNPTGLKQPQHF. CDR3 nucleotide sequence: TGTGCCAGCAGTTTAAACCCCACAGGGCTAAAACAGCCCCAGCATTTT.

This clone was recorded many times. V usage is TRBV3-1 (or the pseudogene TRBV3-2) and J usage is TRBJ2-1; 10 nucleotides agree with TRBD2. V gave up 0 bases and J gave up 5 bases; unmatched junction bases: 4. The CDR3 is 16 amino acids. The germline CDR1 and CDR2 sequences are LGHDT and YNNKEL (reference sequence). CDR3 protein: CASSQDGLAGDNEQFF. Written as DNA, the CDR3 is TGTGCCAGCAGCCAAGATGGGCTAGCGGGAGACAATGAGCAGTTCTTC.

The genes are TRBV11-2 and TRBJ1-2, with TRBD1 identical over 9 bases. J gave up 8 bases and V 3 bases, and 13 bases lay outside the gene matches. From germline, CDR1 is SGHAT and CDR2 FQNNGV. This CDR3 comprises 16 residues. CDR3 bases: TGTGCCAGCAGCTTCCTTTTTGGGACAGGGACTTTGGGCTACACCTTC. It codes for CASSFLFGTGTLGYTF.

This sequence joins TRBV11-2 and TRBJ2-5; 11 bases agree with TRBD1. The trim removed 2 bases at V and 6 bases at J, leaving 11 bases unmatched. The CDR3 has 17 residues. The germline V gene has CDR1 SGHAT and CDR2 FQNNGV. DNA for the CDR3: TGTGCCAGCAGCTTAATCCCTCGGACAGGGGGCGTGCAGACCCAGTACTTC. Amino acid sequence: CASSLIPRTGGVQTQYF.

This sequence joins TRBV7-9 and TRBJ2-1; D may be TRBD2 (6 bases). In germline, CDR1 is SEHNR, CDR2 FQNEAQ (reference sequence). The CDR3 spans 16 residues. Trimming shortened V by 5 bases and J by 5 bases, and 19 bases separated the two germline ends. CDR3 protein: CASSPPRGRSHNEQFF. The CDR3, as DNA: TGTGCCAGCAGCCCTCCCCGAGGGAGGTCCCACAATGAGCAGTTCTTC.

This clone was picked up a small number of times. This chain connects TRBV2 to TRBJ2-2, with D perhaps matching TRBD2 (5 bases). Trimming pared 3 bases from V and 5 bases from J, leaving 7 bases between. The CDR3 totals 13 residues. Germline-derived CDR1 and CDR2 are SNHLY and FYNNEI. The CDR3 DNA reads TGTGCCAGCAGTGAGAGAGGGACCGGGGAGCTGTTTTTT. This gives the protein CASSERGTGELFF.

The V gene is TRBV9, the J gene TRBJ2-2; 9 nucleotides match TRBD1. Trimming took 4 bases from V and 4 from J; bases not matched to a gene: 5. CDR3 size: 15 residues. The germline V gene has CDR1 SGDLS and CDR2 YYNGEE. DNA of the CDR3: TGTGCCAGCAGCTTTCGACAGGGGGGCACCGGGGAGCTGTTTTTT. Translated: CASSFRQGGTGELFF.

The chain has TRBV4-1 and TRBJ1-5; D is possibly TRBD1 (5 bases). This CDR3 has 18 amino acids. The V gene lost 0 bases and the J gene lost 3 bases, with 18 bases spanning the gap. CDR1 and CDR2 (germline): MGHRA, YSYEKL. CDR3 coding DNA: TGCGCCAGCAGCCAAGATCGTACACAGGATTCCCCCAATCAGCCCCAGCATTTT. Encoded protein: CASSQDRTQDSPNQPQHF.

This clone was seen just once. The CDR3 sequence is CASSGTSGSREQFF. The DNA for the CDR3 is TGTGCCAGCAGCGGGACTAGCGGGAGTAGAGAGCAGTTCTTC. The chain has TRBV28 and TRBJ2-1; TRBD2 matches 14 bases. J gave up 10 bases and V 6 bases, and 5 bases lay outside the gene matches. Germline values: CDR1 MDHEN, CDR2 SYDVKM. The CDR3 is 14 amino acids.

The rearrangement joins TRBV27 to TRBJ1-6; D may be TRBD1 (6 bases). The ends were cut back, 5 bases at V and 6 bases at J, with 14 bases in the middle. CDR1 and CDR2 (germline): MNHEY, SMNVEV (reference sequence). The CDR3 consists of 15 residues. The CDR3 reads CASSPWTAINSPLHF. DNA for the CDR3: TGTGCCAGCAGTCCGTGGACAGCGATTAATTCACCCCTCCACTTT.

This chain connects TRBV27 to TRBJ2-7; 7 bases are shared with TRBD1. CDR1 is MNHEY and CDR2 is SMNVEV in the germline V gene (reference sequence). The length of the CDR3 is 16 residues. V trimming: 6 bases; J trimming: 3 bases; junction bases outside the gene matches: 14. CDR3 in amino acids: CASRPLDRTSIYEQYF. CDR3 nucleotide sequence: TGTGCCAGCAGACCCCTGGACAGGACATCGATCTACGAGCAGTACTTC.

The chain links TRBV2 to TRBJ2-1; TRBD2 matches at 11 bases. This CDR3 contains 15 residues. Germline loops: CDR1 SNHLY, CDR2 FYNNEI. The junction had 3 bases not matched to a gene; V was cut back by 5 bases and J by 3 bases. The CDR3, as DNA: TGTGCCAGCAGTACCCTAGCGGGAGGCTACAATGAGCAGTTCTTC. Translated: CASSTLAGGYNEQFF. Drawing the rest from reference TRBV2 and TRBJ2-1, the complete variable domain is EPEVTQTPSHQVTQMGQEVILRCVPISNHLYFYWYRQILGQKVEFLVSFYNNEISEKSEIFDDQFSVERPDGSNFTLKIRSTKLEDSAMYFCASSTLAGGYNEQFFGPGTRLTVL.

J is TRBJ1-1 and V is TRBV19; D is unclear. The V and J ends lost 5 bases and 1 base respectively, with 5 bases between them. Germline V CDR1 and CDR2: LNHDA, SQIVND (reference sequence). This CDR3 region has 12 residues. CDR3 amino acids: CASSWANTEAFF. CDR3 DNA: TGTGCCAGTAGTTGGGCGAACACTGAAGCTTTCTTT.